Listed below are T cell receptor beta chains from one sample, sequenced in a study of cytomegalovirus exposure and HLA in healthy donors. The protocol was immunoSEQ multiplex PCR, while the TCRdb copy is restricted to in-frame clones and leaves out a portion. The table lists fewer than 100,000 clones, under 9% of them singletons. Sequenced: PBMCs. The receptors were sampled from a man aged 50 to 60 in good health and CMV-seronegative. Both conserved end residues are part of each CDR3. A D gene is named only where the DNA matches it firmly. Expanded clones are given a class, and other clones once, few, many or no size at all.

cdr3_nt cdr3_aa clone_size v_call d_call j_call
TGTGCCAGCAGCGTAGGAGGGATGAACACTGAAGCTTTCTTT CASSVGGMNTEAFF few TRBV9 - TRBJ1-1
TGTGCCAGCAGCTTAGGTCCGGGACTAGAAATAGAGGCCCAGTACTTC CASSLGPGLEIEAQYF - TRBV7-3 TRBD2 TRBJ2-5
TGTGCCAGCAGCCGAATGCAGCGGGGGGCCGAAGAGACCCAGTACTTC CASSRMQRGAEETQYF few TRBV28 TRBD2 TRBJ2-5
TGCGCCAGCAGCTTGGATGGGGGGATCAGTGAAAAACTGTTTTTT CASSLDGGISEKLFF few TRBV5-1 - TRBJ1-4
TGTGCCAGTAGTCGAACTAGCGGGAGAACAGATACGCAGTATTTT CASSRTSGRTDTQYF - TRBV19 TRBD2 TRBJ2-3
TGTGCCAGCAGTTTATATGCGGGAAGGGAGACCCAGTACTTC CASSLYAGRETQYF few TRBV28 - TRBJ2-5
TGTGCCAGCAACGGGGGAGGGGATAGCAATCAGCCCCAGCATTTT CASNGGGDSNQPQHF - TRBV7-9 - TRBJ1-5
TGTGCCAGCAGCCTAACCCCGACAGGGATTGACTACGAGCAGTACTTC CASSLTPTGIDYEQYF few TRBV7-8 TRBD1 TRBJ2-7
TGTGCCAGCCAAGGACAGGGGATGATAGCTTTCTTT CASQGQGMIAFF - TRBV28 TRBD1 TRBJ1-1
TGTGCTAGTGCTTCACAGGGGGCGAAGCCCTACGAGCAGTACTTC CASASQGAKPYEQYF few TRBV12-5 TRBD1 TRBJ2-7
TGTGCCAGCAGGTCCCCGACACCGAGCTCCTATAATTCACCCCTCCACTTT CASRSPTPSSYNSPLHF few TRBV7-8 - TRBJ1-6
TGTGCCAGTGTAGCGGATTCCTACGAGCAGTACTTC CASVADSYEQYF few TRBV28 - TRBJ2-7
TGTGCCAGCCAACTCCAGGGGACCTCCTACAATGAGCAGTTCTTC CASQLQGTSYNEQFF few TRBV2 - TRBJ2-1
TGTGCCTGGAGTGTAAGTGGCCCCAGGGTTAATCAGCCCCAGCATTTT CAWSVSGPRVNQPQHF few TRBV30 - TRBJ1-5
TGTGCCAGCAGCCCTGGGGCACCGGGCTACACCTTC CASSPGAPGYTF - TRBV7-9 - TRBJ1-2
TGTGCCAGTAGGATGGCGGGGGCTCAGCCCCAGCATTTT CASRMAGAQPQHF - TRBV19 - TRBJ1-5
TGTGCCAGCAGTGTGTCAGGGGGCGCGGAGACCCAGTACTTC CASSVSGGAETQYF once TRBV6-5 TRBD1 TRBJ2-5
TGTGCCAGCATTTTGAGTACAGGCAACTACGAGCAGTACTTC CASILSTGNYEQYF few TRBV28 - TRBJ2-7
TGCAGCTTAAGGGACATCTATGGCTACACCTTC CSLRDIYGYTF - TRBV29-1 - TRBJ1-2
TGTGCCAGCAGTGAACAGGGGCAGGCGCCCTACGAGCAGTACTTC CASSEQGQAPYEQYF - TRBV2 - TRBJ2-7
TGCAGCGTTGTTGAGAGGGGAGGGAACACCGGGGAGCTGTTTTTT CSVVERGGNTGELFF - TRBV29-1 - TRBJ2-2
TGTGCCTGGACCGATCAGGGGCTCCCTGGAAACACCATATATTTT CAWTDQGLPGNTIYF - TRBV30 - TRBJ1-3
TGTGCCAGCAGTTTCGCTCTAGGTACCGAGCAGTACTTC CASSFALGTEQYF - TRBV5-6 - TRBJ2-7
TGTGCCAGCAGCTTACACCCCGGGACACTGCTTTCCTACGAGCAGTACTTC CASSLHPGTLLSYEQYF - TRBV7-2 - TRBJ2-7
TGTGCCAGCAGCTTGGAAGGCACGGAGATTCAGTACTTC CASSLEGTEIQYF - TRBV5-8 - TRBJ2-4
TGTGCCAGCAGTTACCGGGTCACTGAAGCTTTCTTT CASSYRVTEAFF few TRBV6-6 - TRBJ1-1
TGTGCCAGCAGCTTAGAAGCGGGGGAGCAGTACTTC CASSLEAGEQYF few TRBV7-9 TRBD2 TRBJ2-7
TGTGCCAGTAGTGACACTCCGTATAGTTCACCCCTCCACTTT CASSDTPYSSPLHF few TRBV19 - TRBJ1-6
TGTGCCAGCAGCACAGGGGATTCGGGATATGGCTACACCTTC CASSTGDSGYGYTF few TRBV2 TRBD1 TRBJ1-2
TGTGCCAGCAGTTTGTTGGGGGCAGGTTTAAACGAGCAGTACTTC CASSLLGAGLNEQYF few TRBV28 - TRBJ2-7
TGCGCCAGCAGCTTACCTAGCGTCAATGAGCAGTTCTTC CASSLPSVNEQFF - TRBV5-1 - TRBJ2-1
TGTGCCTTCAATCTAAGGGGGAGATGCACAGATACGCAGTATTTT CAFNLRGRCTDTQYF few TRBV15 - TRBJ2-3
TGTGCCAGCAGCTACACCGGGACATCAAAAGCTTTCTTT CASSYTGTSKAFF few TRBV5-4 - TRBJ1-1
TGTGCCAGCAGCTTAGGCGGGGGAGCCTACGAGCAGTACTTC CASSLGGGAYEQYF - TRBV7-2 TRBD2 TRBJ2-7
TGCGCCAGCAGCCACCCGACAGGGGGGGTGAGGGATACGCAGTATTTT CASSHPTGGVRDTQYF few TRBV5-1 TRBD1 TRBJ2-3
TGCGCCAGCAGCTTGGGACTAGTGCAAGAGACCCAGTACTTC CASSLGLVQETQYF few TRBV5-1 - TRBJ2-5
TGTGCCAGCAGCTGGACAGGGGATGATTCACCCCTCCACTTT CASSWTGDDSPLHF - TRBV7-9 TRBD1 TRBJ1-6
TGTGCCAGCAGTGACCGATCGACAGGGTCGTTGACCAAAAACATTCAGTACTTC CASSDRSTGSLTKNIQYF few TRBV6-1 TRBD1 TRBJ2-4
TGTGCCAGCAGCTCCGCAGGAACCATGAACACTGAAGCTTTCTTT CASSSAGTMNTEAFF few TRBV7-9 - TRBJ1-1
TGTGCCAGCAGTTTATTATCCGGGGCCAACGTCCTGACTTTC CASSLLSGANVLTF few TRBV28 - TRBJ2-6
TGTGCCAGCAGCCAAGATCAGGCTACCGCCTACGAGCAGTACTTC CASSQDQATAYEQYF few TRBV4-2 - TRBJ2-7
TGTGCCACCAGCAGAGGGGGGACAGGGAGGAATGAAAAACTGTTTTTT CATSRGGTGRNEKLFF few TRBV15 TRBD1 TRBJ1-4
TGTGCCAGCAGCCAAGATAACCGGGACAGGTCAGGCTACACCTTC CASSQDNRDRSGYTF once TRBV14 TRBD1 TRBJ1-2
TGTGCCAGCAGCCGCAGGGGGTTCTCCTACGAGCAGTACTTC CASSRRGFSYEQYF few TRBV5-6 TRBD1 TRBJ2-7
TGTGCCAGCAGCTTAAGACAGACCTTCTACGAGCAGTACTTC CASSLRQTFYEQYF - TRBV7-2 - TRBJ2-7
TGTGCCAGTAGTACAAGACAGGGGGCAAGCGGCTACACCTTC CASSTRQGASGYTF - TRBV19 TRBD1 TRBJ1-2
TGTGCCAGCAGTGATTCAGGTGGGCCCCAGCATTTT CASSDSGGPQHF - TRBV2 - TRBJ1-5
TGTGCCAGCAGCCAAGATAGCGGGAGCTCCTACAATGAGCAGTTCTTC CASSQDSGSSYNEQFF few TRBV4-2 TRBD2 TRBJ2-1
TGCGCCAGCAGCATGGACACCAGCACGGGGAACATTCAGTACTTC CASSMDTSTGNIQYF - TRBV5-1 - TRBJ2-4
TGTGCCAGCAGTTTGGACGGGACAGGCTATGGCTACACCTTC CASSLDGTGYGYTF - TRBV27 TRBD1 TRBJ1-2
TGTGCCAGCAGGGTTGGACAGGGGCCCGGCGTGATAACTTTCTTT CASRVGQGPGVITFF - TRBV28 TRBD1 TRBJ1-1
TGTGCCAGTAGTCTCACCGGGACAGGGGATTCACCCCTCCACTTT CASSLTGTGDSPLHF - TRBV19 TRBD1 TRBJ1-6
TGTGCCAGCAGGCCCGGGGTAGCGGACTCCTACAATGAGCAGTTCTTC CASRPGVADSYNEQFF few TRBV5-5 - TRBJ2-1
TGCGCCAGCAGCCAAGATAGAGGAGGGAGAAAATCCTATGAGCAGTTCTTC CASSQDRGGRKSYEQFF few TRBV4-3 - TRBJ2-1
TGTGCCAGCAGTACGGGACTCCTTGGGGCTGCACTCTTC CASSTGLLGAALF few TRBV27 - TRBJ2-1